This is a list of T cell receptor beta chains from one sample in a study of response to subunit inactivated influenza vaccine. TCRdb reprocessed the RT-PCR reads with MiXCR, giving one entry per CDR3 protein. Of hundreds of thousands of distinct CDR3 sequences in the sample, 10% to 11% are singletons; the top ten hold 12%. This sample comprised PBMCs from blood, obtained about 6 weeks after vaccination. These receptors came from a man between 45 and 60 years old who received an inactivated influenza vaccine. CDR3s include the opening cysteine and the closing phenylalanine or tryptophan. D genes are given only for firm matches. The size entry is marked missing in some rows and otherwise reads once, few, many or a size class.

V,J,size,D,DNA,CDR3
TRBV4-2,TRBJ2-3,few,TRBD2,TGTGCCAGCAGCCAAGGAGCGGGAGGAGATACGCAGTATTTT,CASSQGAGGDTQYF
TRBV24-1,TRBJ2-2,.,.,TGTGCCACCAGTGACCCGAACACCCTCCGGGGTCGCACCGGGGAGCTGTTTTTT,CATSDPNTLRGRTGELFF
TRBV12-3/TRBV12-4,TRBJ2-2,many,.,TGTGCCAGCAGTTTTAGACACCTAAACACCGGGGAGCTGTTTTTT,CASSFRHLNTGELFF
TRBV10-3,TRBJ2-1,many,.,TGTGCCATCAGTGTAGTGGCAGGGAACTACAATGAGCAGTTCTTC,CAISVVAGNYNEQFF
TRBV12-3/TRBV12-4,TRBJ1-5,.,.,TGTGCCAGCAGGGACAGTTATAGCAATCAGCCCCAGCATTTT,CASRDSYSNQPQHF
TRBV6-2/TRBV6-3,TRBJ2-1,few,.,TGTGCCAGTCGGTCGGGATTGAGCAATGAGCAGTTCTTC,CASRSGLSNEQFF
TRBV29-1,TRBJ2-2,many,TRBD2,TGCAGCGTTGGATGGACTAGCGCTTGGTCCGGGGAGCTGTTTTTT,CSVGWTSAWSGELFF
TRBV12-3/TRBV12-4,TRBJ2-7,few,TRBD2,TGTGCCAGCAGTTCCCGGGGACTAGCGGGCCTAAGCTCCTACGAGCAGTACTTC,CASSSRGLAGLSSYEQYF
TRBV30,TRBJ2-2,few,.,TGTGCCTGGAGTAGGACCGGGGGCACCGGGGAGCTGTTTTTT,CAWSRTGGTGELFF
TRBV6-6,TRBJ1-1,many,.,TGTGCCAGCAGTTACGGGGGGGGGACTGAAGCTTTCTTT,CASSYGGGTEAFF
TRBV12-3/TRBV12-4,TRBJ1-5,many,.,TGTGCCAGCAGTTTGAGGGCAGGGCCGGATCAGCCCCAGCATTTT,CASSLRAGPDQPQHF
TRBV5-1,TRBJ1-2,few,TRBD1,TGCGCCAGCAGCATGGACGACGGACAGGTTTTCAACTATGGCTACACCTTC,CASSMDDGQVFNYGYTF
TRBV6-5,TRBJ2-2,.,TRBD2,TGTGCCAGCAGTTTAGGGACTAGCGGAAGTGGCGGGGAGCTGTTTTTT,CASSLGTSGSGGELFF
TRBV6-5,TRBJ1-2,few,TRBD1,TGTGCCAGCAGTTACTCGAGGACAGGGAACTATGGCTACACCTTC,CASSYSRTGNYGYTF
TRBV6-5,TRBJ2-1,many,TRBD2,TGTGCCAGCAGTTACTCGATGGCGGGGGGATACAATGAGCAGTTCTTC,CASSYSMAGGYNEQFF
TRBV4-2,TRBJ2-7,.,.,TGTGCCAGCAGCCAAGAGGGCCAGCAAAGCTACGAGCAGTACTTC,CASSQEGQQSYEQYF
TRBV20-1,TRBJ1-5,once,.,TGCAGTGCTCCTGCCAGCGGAGATCATCCCCAGCATTTT,CSAPASGDHPQHF
TRBV7-2,TRBJ1-2,few,TRBD1,TGTGCCAGCAGCTTAGCTTGGACAGGGGATTATGGCTACACCTTC,CASSLAWTGDYGYTF
TRBV9,TRBJ2-3,few,.,TGTGCCAGCAGCGTAGTCGGGGGAAACACAGATACGCAGTATTTT,CASSVVGGNTDTQYF
TRBV20-1,TRBJ2-7,few,.,TGCAGTGCCAGAAGAAAGGGGACCTACGAGCAGTACTTC,CSARRKGTYEQYF
TRBV7-9,TRBJ1-4,few,TRBD1,TGTGCCAGCAGCTCGGCAGGGGGCCGGGAAAAACTGTTTTTT,CASSSAGGREKLFF
TRBV7-8,TRBJ2-5,.,TRBD2,TGTGCCAGCAGCTTACGGGTAGCGGGGAACCCTCACGGGACCCAGTACTTC,CASSLRVAGNPHGTQYF
TRBV15,TRBJ2-1,.,TRBD2,TGTGCCACCAGCCTCTTACTAGCGGGGTACAATGAGCAGTTCTTC,CATSLLLAGYNEQFF
TRBV7-2,TRBJ2-7,.,TRBD1,TGTGCCAGCACCCGGACAGGGGGGTCCTACGAGCAGTACTTC,CASTRTGGSYEQYF
TRBV7-9,TRBJ2-1,few,TRBD2,TGTGCCAGCAGCTTATATCCCCTAGCGGGCTACAATGAGCAGTTCTTC,CASSLYPLAGYNEQFF
TRBV7-9,TRBJ1-1,.,.,TGTGCCAGCAGCTCACCGGGGGGGTCAGGGGCCACTAAAGCTTTCTTT,CASSSPGGSGATKAFF
TRBV5-1,TRBJ2-3,.,TRBD2,TGCGCCAGCAGCCCCCGGTTTAGCGGGAGTACAGATACGCAGTATTTT,CASSPRFSGSTDTQYF
TRBV15,TRBJ1-1,few,.,TGTGCCACCTCTATTTTCGGTGACGACACTGAAGCTTTCTTT,CATSIFGDDTEAFF
TRBV7-2,TRBJ1-4,many,.,TGTGCCAGCAGCACAGAGGGCACAACTAATGAAAAACTGTTTTTT,CASSTEGTTNEKLFF
TRBV7-7,TRBJ2-5,many,.,TGTGCCAGCAGCCCAGGAGGCAGGAGGGAGACCCAGTACTTC,CASSPGGRRETQYF
TRBV4-3,TRBJ2-1,.,TRBD1,TGCGCCAGCAGCCAAGATTGGGACAGGGTCTACAATGAGCAGTTCTTC,CASSQDWDRVYNEQFF
TRBV12-3/TRBV12-4,TRBJ1-6,.,.,TGTGCCAGCAGGCAAGCGACAGTCTTTTCACCCCTCCACTTT,CASRQATVFSPLHF
TRBV18,TRBJ1-4,few,TRBD1,TGTGCCAGCTCATCGGGACAGCAGCCCGAAAAACTGTTTTTT,CASSSGQQPEKLFF
TRBV15,TRBJ2-7,.,.,TGTGCCACCAGCAGAGATTACAGCGCTACCTACGAGCAGTACTTC,CATSRDYSATYEQYF
TRBV7-2,TRBJ2-2,few,.,TGTGCCAGCAGCCCCAGTATGCGGAGGGGGCGCACCGGGGAGCTGTTTTTT,CASSPSMRRGRTGELFF
TRBV29-1,TRBJ2-3,few,TRBD1,TGCAGCGCCGGACAGGGATGGAAAACAGATACGCAGTATTTT,CSAGQGWKTDTQYF
TRBV5-1,TRBJ2-2,many,TRBD1,TGCGCCAGCAGCCCGTCGACAGGGGCGAACACCGGGGAGCTGTTTTTT,CASSPSTGANTGELFF
TRBV13,TRBJ2-5,.,.,TGTGCCAGCAGCTCCCGCTTGAAGGGAAACCAAGAGACCCAGTACTTC,CASSSRLKGNQETQYF
TRBV9,TRBJ2-2,many,.,TGTGCCAGCAGCGTAAATACCGGGGAGCTGTTTTTT,CASSVNTGELFF
TRBV11-2,TRBJ2-3,.,.,TGTGCCAGCAGCTTCGTGGGGTACCGCGGCGGAAATACGCAGTATTTT,CASSFVGYRGGNTQYF
TRBV27,TRBJ2-5,few,TRBD2,TGTGCCAGCAGCAAAATAGCGGGACTCACTTACTTC,CASSKIAGLTYF
TRBV5-1,TRBJ2-5,few,.,TGCGCCAGCAGCTTGGGGAGCGGATACCAAGAGACCCAGTACTTC,CASSLGSGYQETQYF
TRBV5-1,TRBJ2-3,.,.,TGCGCCAGCAGCGCCCGACTAGTAAGGGATACAGATACGCAGTATTTT,CASSARLVRDTDTQYF
TRBV20-1,TRBJ2-7,few,TRBD2,TGCAGTGCTAGAGATTCCGGGCGCCTAATTGTGGGTAGCGGGAGTAACGAGCAGTACTTC,CSARDSGRLIVGSGSNEQYF
TRBV7-2,TRBJ2-7,.,TRBD2,TGTGCCAGCAGCGTAGGACTAGCTCTCTACGAGCAGTACTTC,CASSVGLALYEQYF
TRBV29-1,TRBJ2-7,.,TRBD1,TGCAGCGTGCTAGACAGGGGGCAATACGAGCAGTACTTC,CSVLDRGQYEQYF
TRBV18,TRBJ2-1,few,.,TGTGCCAGCTCACCAATTAAGGACAATGAGCAGTTCTTC,CASSPIKDNEQFF
TRBV7-2,TRBJ2-3,few,TRBD2,TGTGCCAGCAGCTTAGTACTAGCGGGGGGGCGAGATACGCAGTATTTT,CASSLVLAGGRDTQYF